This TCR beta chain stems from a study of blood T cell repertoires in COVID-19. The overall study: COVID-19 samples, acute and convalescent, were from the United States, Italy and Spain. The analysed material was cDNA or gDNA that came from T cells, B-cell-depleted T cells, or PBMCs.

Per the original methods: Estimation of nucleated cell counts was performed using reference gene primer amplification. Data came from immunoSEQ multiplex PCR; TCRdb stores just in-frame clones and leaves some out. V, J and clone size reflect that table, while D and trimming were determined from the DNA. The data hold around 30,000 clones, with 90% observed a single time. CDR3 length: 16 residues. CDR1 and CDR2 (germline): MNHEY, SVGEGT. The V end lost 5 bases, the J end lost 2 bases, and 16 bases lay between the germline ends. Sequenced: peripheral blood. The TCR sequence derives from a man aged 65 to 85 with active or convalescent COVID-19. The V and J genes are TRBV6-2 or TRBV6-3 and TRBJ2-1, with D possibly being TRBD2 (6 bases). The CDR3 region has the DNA TGTGCCAGCAGTGTCGGGTCAGCGGGTGCCTACAATGAGCAGTTCTTC. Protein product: CASSVGSAGAYNEQFF.